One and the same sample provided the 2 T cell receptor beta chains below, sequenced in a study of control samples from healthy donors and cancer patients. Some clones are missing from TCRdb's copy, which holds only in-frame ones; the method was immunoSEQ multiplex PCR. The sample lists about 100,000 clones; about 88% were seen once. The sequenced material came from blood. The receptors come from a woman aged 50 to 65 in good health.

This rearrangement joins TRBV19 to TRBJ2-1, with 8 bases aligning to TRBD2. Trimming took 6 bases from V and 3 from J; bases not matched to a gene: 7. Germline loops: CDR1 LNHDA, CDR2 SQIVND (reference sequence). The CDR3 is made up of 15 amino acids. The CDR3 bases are TGTGCCAGTAGAGGCCCAGCGGGGGTCTACAATGAGCAGTTCTTC. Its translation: CASRGPAGVYNEQFF.

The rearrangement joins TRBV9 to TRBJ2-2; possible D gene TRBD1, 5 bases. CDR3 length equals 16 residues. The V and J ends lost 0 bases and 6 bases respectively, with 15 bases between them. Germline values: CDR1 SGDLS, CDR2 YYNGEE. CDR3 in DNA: TGTGCCAGCAGCGTAGAGGGGCTGTTGGCGTCCGGGGAGCTGTTTTTT. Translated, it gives CASSVEGLLASGELFF. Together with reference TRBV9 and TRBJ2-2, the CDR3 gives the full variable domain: DSGVTQTPKHLITATGQRVTLRCSPRSGDLSVYWYQQSLDQGLQFLIQYYNGEERAKGNILERFSAQQFPDLHSELNLSSLELGDSALYFCASSVEGLLASGELFFGEGSRLTVL.